Reported below is one T cell receptor (beta chain). The target of this receptor is not known. No much larger clonotype is one base removed from it; base qualities were not supplied. The data stem from a study of T cells in narcolepsy (dated by TCRdb to 2016 to 2018). In the study overall: The study enrolled patients with narcolepsy type 1 or type 2 (NT1, NT2) together with healthy control donors. The study sought autoreactive T cells targeting hypocretin neuron self-antigens (hypocretin, TRIB2) in narcolepsy patients, using TCR Vbeta sequencing to track clonotypes in blood and CSF.

Library preparation employed the immunoSEQ multiplex PCR assay. In its TCRdb copy, this immuneACCESS table keeps in-frame sequences only and misses some clones. Where compared with another copy, unresolved V genes explain less than half of these, and the others have no known cause. Across this sample there are approximately 22,000 clones, with less than 70% seen only once. The ten largest account for 9% to 15% of the sample. For TCR Vbeta sequencing, memory CD4+ T cells were sorted ex vivo from the peripheral blood of both healthy controls and narcolepsy patients. The paper as a whole reports these results and caveats: Numbers of sequenced blood memory CD4+ clonotypes were comparable, with averages of approximately 39,000 in patients and approximately 30,000 in controls. Plots comparing CSF and blood CD4+ T cell clonotypes from the same patient highlighted HCRT-specific and TRIB2-specific autoreactive clonotypes. Autoreactive clonotypes were reported to be detected serially in the blood of the same patients and of different patients, but not in the blood of healthy controls. No sequences matching autoreactive T cell clones were contained in some blood memory CD4+ repertoires from patients and controls.

The cysteine opens and the phenylalanine closes a CDR3 of 14 amino acids. The retained sequence is limited to the CDR3, 42 bases, with the frame set at the first base. Via the germline V gene, CDR1 is MNHNS and CDR2 SASEGT. Trimming at the junction amounts to 7 bases on V and 5 bases on J, and the germline ends lie 17 bases apart. The source of this sequence is a human donor in good health. Sequencing was carried out using memory (CD45RA-) CD4+ T cells from blood. Read against the paper, the sample's cell subset or site label means: memory T cells sorted ex vivo from peripheral blood. The chain uses TRBV6-1 and TRBJ2-5; TRBD2 is possibly the D segment (7 matching bases). The nucleotides are TGTGCCAGCAAGGGTTCGGGGGGCAGGGAGACCCAGTACTTC. Its coded protein is CASKGSGGRETQYF.